This entry is about one TCR beta chain. The antigen is undetermined. CD45RO-CCR7+CD27+CD95- expression identified naive CD8+ T cells. The sample originates from a study of CXCR3-negative and CXCR3-positive naive CD8 T cells. Turning to the study itself: With about 1.5 +/- 0.3 million reads per library, the TRB reads numbered some 150 million in total. Study-wide results and caveats: CXCR3-negative naive cells had less hydrophobic TRB CDR3s than did CXCR3-positive naive cells. For memory CD8+ cells diversity was much lower, but both naive subsets had comparably high diversity.

TRB cDNA libraries were made by UMI-labeled 5' RACE. TCRdb reanalyzed the 5' RACE reads and collapses them to one entry per CDR3 protein, without DNA. The table gives roughly 86,000 distinct CDR3 sequences; the top ten clones make up roughly 0.99% of it. The sequenced sample was naive CXCR3- CD8+ T cells from blood. Specified subset: CD45RO-CCR7+CD27+CD95- naive CD8+ T cells lacking CXCR3 (TNR3-). The sequence was obtained from a human donor in good health. Some clones in this sample may be carry-over from other donors' samples.

The CDR3 sequence is CASSFASGEYVYEQYF. The rearrangement uses TRBV5-1 and TRBJ2-7; TCRdb lists TRBD2, though no DNA is available to test this call. The CDR3 extends over 16 amino acids. Germline CDR1 SGHRS, CDR2 YFSETQ.